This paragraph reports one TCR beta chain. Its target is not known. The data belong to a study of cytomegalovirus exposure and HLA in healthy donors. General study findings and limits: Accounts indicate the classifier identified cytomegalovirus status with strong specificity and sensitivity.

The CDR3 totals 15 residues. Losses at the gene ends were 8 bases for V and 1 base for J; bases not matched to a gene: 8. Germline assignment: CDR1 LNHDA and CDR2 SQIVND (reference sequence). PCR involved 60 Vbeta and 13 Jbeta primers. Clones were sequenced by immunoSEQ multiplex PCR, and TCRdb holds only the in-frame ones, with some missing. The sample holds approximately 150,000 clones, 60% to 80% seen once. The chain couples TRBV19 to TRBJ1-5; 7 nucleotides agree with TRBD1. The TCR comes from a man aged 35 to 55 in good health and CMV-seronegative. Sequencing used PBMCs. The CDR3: CASYRQGGSNQPQHF. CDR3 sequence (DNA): TGTGCCAGTTACAGACAGGGAGGAAGCAATCAGCCCCAGCATTTT.